Shown below are 15 T cell receptor beta chains from a single sample sequenced in a study of OX40 agonist ivuxolimab in advanced cancers. Profiling relied on immunoSEQ multiplex PCR, and the TCRdb table lists in-frame clones only, not all of them. The sample records approximately 62,000 clones, more than 85% being singletons. The starting material was CD4+ or CD8+ T cells sorted from blood, obtained in a trial of the OX40 agonist ivuxolimab. These TCRs come from an adult with an advanced solid tumor such as melanoma, head and neck, liver or kidney cancer.

This clone has only one observation. The chain joins TRBV4-1 to TRBJ2-7; 8 positions match TRBD2. The V gene's germline CDR1 is MGHRA and CDR2 YSYEKL. This CDR3 region has 17 residues. V dropped 0 bases and J dropped 2; count of bases not matched to a gene: 9. The CDR3 DNA reads as TGCGCCAGCAGCCAAGAAAGGAGCGGGAGCTCTCCCTACGAGCAGTACTTC. It codes for CASSQERSGSSPYEQYF.

J is TRBJ1-1 and V is TRBV27, with no clear D. This CDR3 is built from 15 residues. The V end was cut by 8 bases, the J end by 5 bases, with 21 bases between. The germline V gene encodes CDR1 MNHEY and CDR2 SMNVEV (reference sequence). CDR3 nucleotide sequence: TGTGCCAGCGGGCCGGGAGGGTTTGCGTCAACTGAAGCTTTCTTT. This encodes CASGPGGFASTEAFF.

The chain has TRBV9 and TRBJ1-3, with D uncertain. Germline CDR1 SGDLS, CDR2 YYNGEE. This CDR3 region has 16 residues. V was pared by 0 bases and J by 2 bases, with 12 bases between. The CDR3 spells CASSVGGTRAGNTIYF. The CDR3 bases are TGTGCCAGCAGCGTAGGAGGTACGAGAGCTGGAAACACCATATATTTT.

The chain carries TRBV12-5 and TRBJ2-1; D may be TRBD2 (5 bases). V was cut by 7 bases and J by 4 bases, with 8 bases left in between. Germline CDR1 is LGHNT and CDR2 is FRNRAP. This CDR3 spans 12 amino acids. The CDR3 loop reads CASVLAYNEQFF. The CDR3 DNA reads TGTGCTAGTGTTCTAGCTTACAATGAGCAGTTCTTC. Variable domain in full (rest from reference TRBV12-5 and TRBJ2-1): DARVTQTPRHKVTEMGQEVTMRCQPILGHNTVFWYRQTMMQGLELLAYFRNRAPLDDSGMPKDRFSAEMPDATLATLKIQPSEPRDSAVYFCASVLAYNEQFFGPGTRLTVL.

The rearrangement links TRBV27 to TRBJ2-7; 9 nucleotides align to TRBD1. Germline V gives CDR1 MNHEY, CDR2 SMNVEV (reference sequence). The CDR3 extends over 14 amino acids. Trimming cost V 6 bases and J 5 bases; bases outside gene matches: 8. The DNA for the CDR3 is TGTGCCAGCAGAGAGACAGGGGGTAGACACGAGCAGTACTTC. Amino acids: CASRETGGRHEQYF.

The gene calls are TRBV6-6 and TRBJ1-5; 8 nucleotides line up with TRBD1. The germline CDR1 and CDR2 sequences are MNHNY and SVGAGI (reference sequence). The junction had 2 bases not matched to a gene; V was cut back by 5 bases and J by 2 bases. The length of the CDR3 is 14 residues. The CDR3 protein is CASSEDRGNQPQHF. The CDR3 DNA is TGTGCCAGCAGTGAGGACAGGGGCAATCAGCCCCAGCATTTT.

This clone was counted a single time. The chain is built from TRBV7-2 and TRBJ2-1; 10 bases are shared with TRBD1. Germline values: CDR1 SGHTA, CDR2 FQGNSA. The CDR3 is 15 residues long. Trimming took 4 bases from V and 2 from J; bases not matched to a gene: 2. CDR3 sequence: CASSSTGGAYNEQFF. The CDR3 nucleotides are TGTGCCAGCAGCTCGACAGGGGGCGCCTACAATGAGCAGTTCTTC.

The V and J genes are TRBV5-1 and TRBJ2-1; weak D call: TRBD1 (6 bases). Trimming cost V 3 bases and J 0 bases, with 13 bases left between them. The CDR3 consists of 16 residues. The V gene's germline CDR1 is SGHRS and CDR2 YFSETQ. The DNA of the CDR3 is TGCGCCAGCAGCTCAAGACAGGACCGCTCCTACAATGAGCAGTTCTTC. Protein sequence: CASSSRQDRSYNEQFF.

This chain joins TRBV5-1 and TRBJ2-3, with 7 bases that match TRBD2. V shed 1 base, J shed 5 bases, and the junction held 13 bases outside the gene matches. CDR1 is SGHRS, CDR2 YFSETQ, per germline. The CDR3 covers 17 residues. The CDR3: CASSLYSWPRGVDTQYF. The DNA of the CDR3 is TGCGCCAGCAGCTTGTATTCCTGGCCTCGGGGGGTAGATACGCAGTATTTT.

This chain joins TRBV7-9 and TRBJ2-1; perhaps D is TRBD1 or TRBD2 (5 bases each). Trimming removed 3 bases at V and 2 bases at J, with 14 bases between. Germline loops: CDR1 SEHNR, CDR2 FQNEAQ (reference sequence). CDR3 length: 16 amino acids. The CDR3 region has the DNA TGTGCCAGCAGCTTGTTCGAGGGGAAAACCTACAATGAGCAGTTCTTC. Translating it yields CASSLFEGKTYNEQFF.

The genes are TRBV2 and TRBJ2-2, with 13 bases that match TRBD2. CDR3 length equals 15 residues. CDR1 is SNHLY and CDR2 is FYNNEI in the germline V gene. V was clipped by 6 bases and J by 6 bases; unmatched bases: 4. CDR3 in amino acids: CASRGTSGVAGELFF. CDR3 nucleotide sequence: TGTGCCAGCAGGGGGACTAGCGGGGTGGCCGGGGAGCTGTTTTTT.

V and J are TRBV7-9 and TRBJ2-5; TRBD2 matches 8 bases. The CDR3 contains 13 residues. The germline gives CDR1 SEHNR, CDR2 FQNEAQ (reference sequence). V shed 5 bases and J 4 bases; nucleotides not matched to a gene: 3. The CDR3 DNA sequence: TGTGCCAGCAGCCCCCGGGGGGGAGAGACCCAGTACTTC. Translated, it gives CASSPRGGETQYF. The complete variable domain, with remaining parts taken from reference TRBV7-9 and TRBJ2-5, reads DTGVSQNPRHKITKRGQNVTFRCDPISEHNRLYWYRQTLGQGPEFLTYFQNEAQLEKSRLLSDRFSAERPKGSFSTLEIQRTEQGDSAMYLCASSPRGGETQYFGPGTRLLVL.

The gene calls are TRBV7-8 and TRBJ2-2; TRBD2 might be the D (6 bases). Per the germline V gene, CDR1 is SGHVS and CDR2 is FQNEAQ. Trimming took 5 bases from V and 4 from J, leaving 14 bases between them. The CDR3 length is 15 residues. The CDR3 region has the DNA TGTGCCAGCAGCCCCCGAGGAGGGAGCACCGGGGAGCTGTTTTTT. Protein: CASSPRGGSTGELFF.

DNA for the CDR3: TGTGCCAGCAGCCAAGGGACAGGGAAAGGAAACACCATATATTTT. Amino acids: CASSQGTGKGNTIYF. V gene TRBV4-2 combines with J gene TRBJ1-3; 8 bases line up with TRBD1. Looked up from germline, CDR1 is LGHNA and CDR2 is YNFKEQ. The CDR3 is 15 amino acids. The ends lost 1 base at V and 4 bases at J; junction bases unmatched: 3.

The chain joins TRBV25-1 to TRBJ1-1; TRBD1 is a possible D gene (5 bases). This CDR3 is 13 amino acids long. Trimming shortened V by 2 bases and J by 6 bases, and 10 bases separated the two germline ends. The germline V gene encodes CDR1 MGHDK and CDR2 SYGVNS. CDR3 in amino acids: CASSEGARAEAFF. CDR3 in DNA: TGTGCCAGCAGTGAAGGGGCGCGGGCTGAAGCTTTCTTT. The full variable domain, in which reference TRBV25-1 and TRBJ1-1 provide the parts outside the CDR3, is EADIYQTPRYLVIGTGKKITLECSQTMGHDKMYWYQQDPGMELHLIHYSYGVNSTEKGDLSSESTVSRIRTEHFPLTLESARPSHTSQYLCASSEGARAEAFFGQGTRLTVV.